The source of this TCR beta chain is a study of blood T cell repertoires in COVID-19. The CDR3 spans 14 residues. The germline gives CDR1 MDHEN, CDR2 SYDVKM. The germline V and J ends were trimmed by 6 bases and 2 bases, with 8 bases remaining between them. In the original processing: Amplification of reference gene primers was used by the study to estimate nucleated cell counts. Some clones are missing from TCRdb's copy, which holds only in-frame ones; the method was immunoSEQ multiplex PCR. V, J and clone size derive from that table, while D and trimming were established from the DNA sequence. The table has roughly 220,000 clones, around 88% seen once. Adults between roughly 18 and 89 years of age took part from 20 to 25 US areas.

This sequence originates from a woman aged 45-59 years with acute COVID-19. The V gene is TRBV28, the J gene TRBJ2-6; D remains unclear. The sequenced sample consisted of PBMCs or T cells enriched from blood (not recorded which). The CDR3: CASRRSTGANVLTF. DNA of the CDR3: TGTGCCAGCAGGAGATCTACTGGGGCCAACGTCCTGACTTTC.